The 2 T cell receptor beta chains below all came from one sample that was sequenced in a study of blood T cell repertoires in COVID-19. Here immunoSEQ multiplex PCR was the method, and the copy in TCRdb shows in-frame clones only, minus some. This sample has some 60,000 clones, with about 91% found just once. Sequenced: peripheral blood. These receptor sequences come from a man aged 55 to 70 with acute or convalescent COVID-19.

This clone came up once. The genes are TRBV19 and TRBJ1-1, with a tentative D call TRBD1 (6 bases). Germline CDR1 and CDR2: LNHDA and SQIVND (reference sequence). V shed 6 bases and J shed 1 base, with 12 bases lying between them. The CDR3 sequence is 14 residues long. CDR3 in amino acids: CASRNTGTNTEAFF. The CDR3 region has the DNA TGTGCCAGTAGGAACACAGGGACGAACACTGAAGCTTTCTTT.

V gene TRBV7-2 combines with J gene TRBJ2-1; 8 bases map to TRBD1. Germline-derived CDR1 and CDR2 are SGHTA and FQGNSA. V dropped 1 base and J dropped 8; count of bases not matched to a gene: 7. CDR3 length equals 15 residues. The CDR3 loop is CASSLGPGGEYEQFF. In DNA form, the CDR3 reads TGTGCCAGCAGCTTAGGGCCAGGGGGCGAGTATGAGCAGTTCTTC. The complete variable domain, with remaining parts taken from reference TRBV7-2 and TRBJ2-1, reads GAGVSQSPSNKVTEKGKDVELRCDPISGHTALYWYRQSLGQGLEFLIYFQGNSAPDKSGLPSDRFSAERTGGSVSTLTIQRTQQEDSAVYLCASSLGPGGEYEQFFGPGTRLTVL.